This T cell receptor beta chain came from a study of patients and donors after allogeneic stem cell transplantation (dated by TCRdb to the early 2020s). This clonotype was detected only a few times. Its binding antigen is unknown. Base qualities are not provided; no much larger clone lies one nucleotide away. Library creation used RT-PCR. Sequenced using a NextSeq 550. TCRdb reworked the public reads: Q25 trimming with fastp, MiXCR clone assembly, productive beta chains retained. Entries that share a CDR3 protein sequence are merged under the most common genes and DNA. Across this sample there are fewer than 500,000 distinct CDR3 sequences, with 16% seen only once. Around 7.9% of the sample comes from the top ten. Via the germline V gene, CDR1 is SQVTM and CDR2 ANQGSEA. The CDR3, from cysteine to phenylalanine, totals 13 residues. Left in the record is the CDR3 DNA by itself, 39 bases read in frame from the first base. Compared with germline, V lacks 5 bases and J lacks 3 bases; bases without a gene match: 3.

This sequence was found in a human donor who was either an allogeneic HSCT recipient or a stem cell or donor lymphocyte infusion donor (not recorded which). It is not recorded whose cells these are; they may come from a transplant donor. The specimen was blood, either unsorted or a sorted T cell fraction (not recorded which). The chain employs TRBV29-1 and TRBJ2-3, and TRBD1 aligns with 9 junction nucleotides. The nucleotides read TGCAGCGTTCTACAGGGGGCAACAGATACGCAGTATTTT. Translated, this is CSVLQGATDTQYF.